This T cell receptor (beta chain) originates from a study of blood T cell repertoires in COVID-19. Germline CDR1 and CDR2: ENHRY and SYGVKD. The length of the CDR3 is 16 residues. The V segment lost 5 bases and the J segment 1 base; nucleotides outside the gene matches: 10. Sequenced by immunoSEQ multiplex PCR; TCRdb stores in-frame clones only, minus some. The sample gives under 200,000 clones, 87% of which show up once; about a fifth is in the top ten. The sequenced material came from peripheral blood. The clonotype was recovered from a man in his sixties with active or convalescent COVID-19. V usage is TRBV10-3 and J usage is TRBJ1-2; 7 positions match TRBD1. The CDR3 DNA reads TGTGCCATCAGTAGGGGGGACAGTCAAATTAACTATGGCTACACCTTC. It specifies CAISRGDSQINYGYTF.